The clone carrying this T cell receptor (beta chain) was found once. Its antigen is not known. This CDR3 has 15 amino acids. Trimming shortened V by 5 bases and J by 1 base, and 15 bases separated the two germline ends. Germline loops: CDR1 PRHDT, CDR2 FYEKMQ (reference sequence). PCR was performed using 60 Vbeta and 13 Jbeta primers. Profiling relied on immunoSEQ multiplex PCR, and the TCRdb table lists in-frame clones only, not all of them. The sample carries about 210,000 clones, 80% to 90% recorded once. The sample belongs to a study of cytomegalovirus exposure and HLA in healthy donors. General study points: In a later analysis, DRB1 alleles had the most associated TCRs; HLA-C alleles the fewest.

The chain is built from TRBV13 and TRBJ2-7; TRBD2 is a possible D gene (5 bases). Material: PBMCs. This TCR was sampled from a woman in her thirties in good health and CMV-seronegative. The CDR3 spells CASSPRGLASYEQYF. The CDR3, as DNA: TGTGCCAGCAGCCCCAGAGGACTTGCGTCCTACGAGCAGTACTTC.